Presented here are 30 T cell receptor beta chains from one specimen sequenced in a study of blood T cells in healthy people across ages. A sample-barcoded 5' primer and a J-beta primer mix were used in a second PCR of roughly 6 to 11 cycles. TCRdb reprocessed the 5' RACE reads with MiXCR, giving one entry per CDR3 protein. The sample lists 730,000 or so distinct CDR3 sequences; about 42% were seen once. Sequences were obtained from blood. Receptors were obtained from an older woman in good health.

Comment on this clonotype: Germline is not matched at one junction end, which may reflect a read error. CDR3 protein: CVSSLGLAGGYEQYF. The DNA of the CDR3 is TGTGTCAGCAGCTTGGGACTAGCGGGGGGTTACGAGCAGTACTTC. This rearrangement joins TRBV3-1 to TRBJ2-5; TRBD2 matches 15 bases. The last part of the DNA fits TRBJ2-7 better; the J call may be wrong. The germline V gene encodes CDR1 LGHDT and CDR2 YNNKEL (reference sequence). This CDR3 is built from 15 residues.

The chain is built from TRBV20-1 and TRBJ1-1; D is possibly TRBD1 (5 bases). V shed 1 base and J shed 8 bases, with 11 bases lying between them. Germline CDR1 reads DFQATT; CDR2 reads SNEGSKA (reference sequence). The CDR3 runs to 12 residues. The CDR3 sequence is CSARVGAGEAFF. CDR3 DNA sequence: TGCAGTGCTAGAGTTGGGGCAGGGGAAGCTTTCTTT.

This clonotype was observed a handful of times. The gene calls are TRBV7-2 and TRBJ2-5; 11 bases are shared with TRBD2. The CDR3 totals 17 residues. The germline V gene encodes CDR1 SGHTA and CDR2 FQGNSA. With V trimmed by 1 base and J by 5 bases, 9 bases remained unmatched. For the CDR3, the DNA is TGTGCCAGCAGCTTAGTCGGTAGCGGGAGGGCCGGGGAGACCCAGTACTTC. Translating it yields CASSLVGSGRAGETQYF. The variable domain in full, with the rest retrieved from reference TRBV7-2 and TRBJ2-5, is GAGVSQSPSNKVTEKGKDVELRCDPISGHTALYWYRQSLGQGLEFLIYFQGNSAPDKSGLPSDRFSAERTGGSVSTLTIQRTQQEDSAVYLCASSLVGSGRAGETQYFGPGTRLLVL.

This clonotype appeared many times. The rearrangement links TRBV2 to TRBJ2-7; D unclear. This CDR3 is built from 12 residues. Germline CDR1 reads SNHLY; CDR2 reads FYNNEI. Trimming stripped 3 bases from V and 3 bases from J, with 6 bases between. CDR3: CASSESDYEQYF. The CDR3 DNA reads as TGTGCCAGCAGTGAGTCTGACTACGAGCAGTACTTC.

This clonotype was seen only once. The chain is built from TRBV9 and TRBJ2-1, with a tentative D call TRBD1 (6 bases). V lost 5 bases, J lost 8 bases, and 17 bases lay in between. In germline, CDR1 is SGDLS, CDR2 YYNGEE. CDR3 length equals 14 residues. CDR3 DNA sequence: TGTGCCAGCAGTATAACAGGGATTCGAGATGAGCAGTTCTTC. This encodes CASSITGIRDEQFF.

The sample holds one count of this clonotype. The chain uses TRBV7-8 and TRBJ1-1; D unresolved. Germline CDR1 is SGHVS and CDR2 is FQNEAQ. Trimming pared 7 bases from V and 4 bases from J, leaving 16 bases between. The CDR3 has 14 residues. In nucleotides, the CDR3 is TGTGCCAGCATCGAAACACCGGCGGGCACTGAAGCTTTCTTT. This sequence encodes CASIETPAGTEAFF. Full variable domain (missing parts from reference TRBV7-8 and TRBJ1-1): GAGVSQSPRYKVAKRGQDVALRCDPISGHVSLFWYQQALGQGPEFLTYFQNEAQLDKSGLPSDRFFAERPEGSVSTLKIQRTQQEDSAVYLCASIETPAGTEAFFGQGTRLTVV.

A single count supports this clonotype. The chain joins TRBV28 to TRBJ2-7; D perhaps matches TRBD1 (6 bases). The V gene lost 6 bases and the J gene lost 2 bases, with 17 bases spanning the gap. Looked up from germline, CDR1 is MDHEN and CDR2 is SYDVKM. The CDR3 is 15 residues long. CDR3 region: CASSTPQGQAYEQYF. The CDR3 DNA is TGTGCCAGCAGCACCCCCCAGGGGCAGGCCTACGAGCAGTACTTC. The variable domain in full, with the rest retrieved from reference TRBV28 and TRBJ2-7, is DVKVTQSSRYLVKRTGEKVFLECVQDMDHENMFWYRQDPGLGLRLIYFSYDVKMKEKGDIPEGYSVSREKKERFSLILESASTNQTSMYLCASSTPQGQAYEQYFGPGTRLTVT.

The chain uses TRBV18 and TRBJ2-5; 10 nucleotides align to TRBD2. Germline CDR1 and CDR2: KGHSH and LQKENI. The junction had 10 bases not matched to a gene; V was cut back by 1 base and J by 5 bases. The length of the CDR3 is 17 residues. CDR3: CASSPRSTSGFRETQYF. CDR3 sequence (DNA): TGTGCCAGCTCACCACGGTCGACTAGCGGGTTCCGTGAGACCCAGTACTTC.

This rearrangement joins TRBV4-3 to TRBJ2-7; 9 nucleotides match TRBD1. Germline-derived CDR1 and CDR2 are LGHNA and YSLEER. The J segment lost 1 base and the V segment lost 1 base, leaving 5 bases of the junction unmatched. The CDR3 length is 16 residues. This CDR3 is CASSQAGDRASYEQYF. The DNA of the CDR3 is TGCGCCAGCAGCCAAGCGGGGGACAGGGCTTCCTACGAGCAGTACTTC.

This clonotype was seen ten or more times. The chain carries TRBV3-1 and TRBJ2-1, with D possibly being TRBD2 (5 bases). This CDR3 is built from 16 residues. In germline, CDR1 is LGHDT, CDR2 YNNKEL (reference sequence). V was pared by 0 bases and J by 7 bases, with 16 bases between. CDR3 loop: CASSQDWFERFNEQFF. In DNA, the CDR3 is TGTGCCAGCAGCCAAGATTGGTTTGAGCGGTTTAATGAGCAGTTCTTC.

The chain is built from TRBV7-9 and TRBJ2-5, with 7 bases that match TRBD1. This CDR3 has 17 amino acids. Germline V gene lookup returns CDR1 SEHNR and CDR2 FQNEAQ (reference sequence). The V gene end was trimmed by 5 bases and the J gene end by 0 bases; junction bases not matched to a gene: 12. CDR3 in amino acids: CASSPRGRGQHQETQYF. The CDR3 region has the DNA TGTGCCAGCAGCCCTCGCGGCAGGGGACAGCACCAAGAGACCCAGTACTTC. The full variable domain, in which reference TRBV7-9 and TRBJ2-5 provide the parts outside the CDR3, is DTGVSQNPRHKITKRGQNVTFRCDPISEHNRLYWYRQTLGQGPEFLTYFQNEAQLEKSRLLSDRFSAERPKGSFSTLEIQRTEQGDSAMYLCASSPRGRGQHQETQYFGPGTRLLVL.

The gene calls are TRBV12-3 or TRBV12-4 and TRBJ2-3; tentatively, D is TRBD1 (5 bases). The CDR3 is 13 amino acids. The germline V and J ends were trimmed by 4 bases and 6 bases, with 11 bases remaining between them. The CDR3 loop is CASSSPGSDTQYF. The CDR3 DNA reads TGTGCCAGCAGTTCTCCAGGGTCCGATACGCAGTATTTT.

The chain is built from TRBV7-2 and TRBJ2-3; D remains ambiguous. Germline V gene sequence: CDR1 SGHTA, CDR2 FQGNSA. V was trimmed by 5 bases and J by 6 bases, leaving 9 bases between them. This CDR3 spans 12 amino acids. In DNA, the CDR3 is TGTGCCAGCAGCCCCACGGTGGATACGCAGTATTTT. Amino acid sequence: CASSPTVDTQYF.

In this sample, this clonotype turned up many times. V is TRBV6-5 and J is TRBJ2-3, with D possibly being TRBD1 or TRBD2 (5 bases each). Per germline, CDR1 MNHEY and CDR2 SVGAGI. Trimming cost V 5 bases and J 6 bases, with 15 bases left between them. The CDR3 totals 14 residues. The CDR3 spells CASSRTPRGDTQYF. The CDR3 DNA sequence: TGTGCCAGCAGTCGGACCCCACGGGGCGATACGCAGTATTTT.

In its sample, this clonotype was seen a few times. The J gene is TRBJ2-1, the V gene TRBV7-3; D is possibly TRBD1 or TRBD2 (5 bases each). This CDR3 is built from 16 residues. The V end lost 5 bases, the J end lost 2 bases, and 16 bases lay between the germline ends. The germline V gene encodes CDR1 SGHTA and CDR2 FQGTGA. CDR3 nucleotide sequence: TGTGCCAGCAGCCCTGGGAAACTAGGGGCCTACAATGAGCAGTTCTTC. Residues: CASSPGKLGAYNEQFF.

The chain employs TRBV7-2 and TRBJ2-7, with TRBD1 matching over 9 bases. CDR3 length equals 16 residues. Germline V gene sequence: CDR1 SGHTA, CDR2 FQGNSA. The ends lost 5 bases at V and 4 bases at J; junction bases unmatched: 12. The CDR3 bases are TGTGCCAGCAGCCGTGAAACAGGGGGCACGAGGTACGAGCAGTACTTC. It is translated as CASSRETGGTRYEQYF.

This clonotype was picked up a small number of times. V usage is TRBV9 and J usage is TRBJ2-3; 10 bases fit TRBD2. The junction had 11 bases not matched to a gene; V was cut back by 3 bases and J by 4 bases. This CDR3 is 17 amino acids long. The V gene's germline CDR1 is SGDLS and CDR2 YYNGEE. DNA for the CDR3: TGTGCCAGCAGCGCCCCCCGGGAGCGGGGGGGTCCAGATACGCAGTATTTT. Translated: CASSAPRERGGPDTQYF.

The rearrangement uses TRBV12-3 or TRBV12-4 and TRBJ2-1; 10 nucleotides agree with TRBD2. This CDR3 has 14 residues. Unmatched junction bases numbered 9, after V lost 8 bases and J lost 8 bases. CDR3 nucleotides: TGTGCCAGCTCTTTTAGCGGGGGGAATGATGAGCAGTTCTTC. This gives the protein CASSFSGGNDEQFF.

This clonotype came up a few times. The rearrangement joins TRBV20-1 to TRBJ2-1, with 9 bases identical to TRBD2. The CDR3 spans 15 residues. In germline, CDR1 is DFQATT, CDR2 SNEGSKA (reference sequence). V trimming: 3 bases; J trimming: 8 bases; junction bases outside the gene matches: 11. CDR3 bases: TGCAGTGCTAGTGGACGGCCTAGCGGGAAACATGAGCAGTTCTTC. It yields the protein CSASGRPSGKHEQFF.

The chain combines TRBV7-9 with TRBJ2-1; 11 nucleotides match TRBD2. Trimming at V came to 4 bases and at J to 6 bases, leaving 11 bases not matched to a gene. The CDR3 is made up of 17 amino acids. Germline lookup yields CDR1 SEHNR and CDR2 FQNEAQ (reference sequence). The CDR3 loop reads CASSSNRRLAGLNEQFF. For the CDR3, the DNA is TGTGCCAGCAGCTCGAACCGTAGACTAGCGGGGCTCAATGAGCAGTTCTTC.

Notes on this clonotype: A much larger clone differs by one base, so this may be a read error. This rearrangement joins TRBV11-2 to TRBJ2-1; TRBD2 might be the D (5 bases). V was pared by 2 bases and J by 13 bases, with 15 bases between. CDR1 and CDR2 (germline): SGHAT, FQNNGV. The CDR3 contains 13 residues. In DNA, the CDR3 is TGTGCCAGCAGCTTATCGGTTGGGGAGACCCAGTTCTTC. Its translation: CASSLSVGETQFF.

This clonotype was seen many times. This chain uses TRBV5-1 with TRBJ2-3; D unresolved. This CDR3 spans 14 amino acids. Germline-derived CDR1 and CDR2 are SGHRS and YFSETQ. Trimming stripped 0 bases from V and 2 bases from J, with 7 bases between. The CDR3 sequence: CASSLGDPTDTQYF. Written as DNA, the CDR3 is TGCGCCAGCAGCTTGGGGGATCCCACAGATACGCAGTATTTT. Full variable domain (rest looked up from reference TRBV5-1 and TRBJ2-3): KAGVTQTPRYLIKTRGQQVTLSCSPISGHRSVSWYQQTPGQGLQFLFEYFSETQRNKGNFPGRFSGRQFSNSRSEMNVSTLELGDSALYLCASSLGDPTDTQYFGPGTRLTVL.

V usage is TRBV12-3 or TRBV12-4 and J usage is TRBJ2-3; D remains unclear. The CDR3 is 16 amino acids. V dropped 0 bases and J dropped 6 bases, with 16 bases sitting between them. The CDR3: CASSLAQSRPKDTQYF. Written as DNA, the CDR3 is TGTGCCAGCAGTTTAGCCCAGTCCCGTCCGAAGGATACGCAGTATTTT.

This sequence joins TRBV11-2 and TRBJ2-5; 10 nucleotides align to TRBD2. The CDR3 totals 18 residues. Germline V gives CDR1 SGHAT, CDR2 FQNNGV. V shed 3 bases, J shed 11 bases, and the junction held 21 bases outside the gene matches. The CDR3 region has the DNA TGTGCCAGCAGCTTTATCCAAGCGGGAGGGCCCCTCGGCAATGAGCAGTACTTC. The encoded protein is CASSFIQAGGPLGNEQYF.

The genes are TRBV6-2 or TRBV6-3 and TRBJ2-6; D may be TRBD2 (5 bases). Trimming took 6 bases from V and 1 from J, leaving 10 bases between them. Germline CDR1 and CDR2: MNHEY and SVGEGT. The CDR3 has 15 residues. The CDR3 bases are TGTGCCAGCAGAACCGAGGGTTCTGGGGCCAACGTCCTGACTTTC. Protein: CASRTEGSGANVLTF.

The chain joins TRBV27 to TRBJ1-6; D is ambiguous. CDR1 is MNHEY, CDR2 SMNVEV, per germline (reference sequence). The CDR3 length is 15 residues. The V and J ends lost 2 bases and 7 bases respectively, with 12 bases between them. The CDR3 DNA reads TGTGCCAGCAGTTTAGGGGTAGGGATAAATTCACCCCTCCACTTT. Translated, it gives CASSLGVGINSPLHF.

On this clonotype: A much larger clone is a single base away; this may be a read error. The rearrangement joins TRBV4-3 to TRBJ2-1; D is perhaps TRBD1 (6 bases). Germline CDR1 reads LGHNA; CDR2 reads YSLEER. This CDR3 contains 17 residues. V lost 8 bases, J lost 2 bases, and 22 bases lay in between. The CDR3 sequence is CASGLLSGGQPYNEQFF. CDR3 coding DNA: TGCGCCAGCGGCCTCCTATCGGGCGGACAGCCCTACAATGAGCAGTTCTTC.

This clonotype was observed a handful of times. This rearrangement joins TRBV20-1 to TRBJ2-1; 15 bases align to TRBD2. The CDR3 totals 16 residues. Per germline, CDR1 DFQATT and CDR2 SNEGSKA (reference sequence). With V trimmed by 4 bases and J by 0 bases, 1 base remained unmatched. Here the CDR3 reads CSAMGLAGGSYNEQFF. The CDR3 DNA follows: TGCAGTGCTATGGGACTAGCGGGGGGCTCCTACAATGAGCAGTTCTTC.

This clonotype was observed a single time. The V and J genes are TRBV27 and TRBJ2-1; D is possibly TRBD1 or TRBD2 (5 bases each). Germline V CDR1 and CDR2: MNHEY, SMNVEV (reference sequence). V shed 0 bases and J shed 15 bases, with 15 bases lying between them. The CDR3 totals 13 residues. The CDR3 loop is CASSLSVGAQRFF. CDR3 DNA sequence: TGTGCCAGCAGTTTATCCGTCGGGGCCCAGCGGTTCTTC.

Only one count was recorded for this clonotype. The chain joins TRBV28 to TRBJ2-7, with 7 bases that match TRBD1. V was clipped by 5 bases and J by 0 bases; unmatched bases: 7. The CDR3 is made up of 15 amino acids. In germline, CDR1 is MDHEN, CDR2 SYDVKM. The CDR3 bases are TGTGCCAGCAGTCCGATTAGGGACAGCTCCTACGAGCAGTACTTC. This gives the protein CASSPIRDSSYEQYF.